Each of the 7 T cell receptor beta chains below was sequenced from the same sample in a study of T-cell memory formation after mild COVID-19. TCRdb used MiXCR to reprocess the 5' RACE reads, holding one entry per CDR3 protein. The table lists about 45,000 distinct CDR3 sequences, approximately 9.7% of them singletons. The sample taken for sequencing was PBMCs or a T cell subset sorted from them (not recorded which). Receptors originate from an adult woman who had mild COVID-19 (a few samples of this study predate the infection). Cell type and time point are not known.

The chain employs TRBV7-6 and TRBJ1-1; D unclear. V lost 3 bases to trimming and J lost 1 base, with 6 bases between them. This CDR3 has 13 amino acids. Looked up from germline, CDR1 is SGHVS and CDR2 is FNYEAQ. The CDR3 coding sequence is TGTGCCAGCAGCTTCAGCCGGAACACTGAAGCTTTCTTT. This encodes CASSFSRNTEAFF.

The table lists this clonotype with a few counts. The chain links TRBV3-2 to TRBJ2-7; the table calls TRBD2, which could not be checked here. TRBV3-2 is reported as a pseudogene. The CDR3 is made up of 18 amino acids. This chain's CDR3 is CASSMGPHASYGSYEQYF. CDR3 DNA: TGTGCCAGCAGCATGGGTCCTCACGCCTCTTACGGGTCCTACGAGCAGTACTTC.

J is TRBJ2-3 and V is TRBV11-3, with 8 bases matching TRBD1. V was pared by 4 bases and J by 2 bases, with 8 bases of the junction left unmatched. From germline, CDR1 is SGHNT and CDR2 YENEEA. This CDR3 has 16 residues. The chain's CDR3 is CASSSRPGQATDTQYF. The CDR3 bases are TGTGCCAGCAGCTCGAGGCCGGGACAGGCCACAGATACGCAGTATTTT.

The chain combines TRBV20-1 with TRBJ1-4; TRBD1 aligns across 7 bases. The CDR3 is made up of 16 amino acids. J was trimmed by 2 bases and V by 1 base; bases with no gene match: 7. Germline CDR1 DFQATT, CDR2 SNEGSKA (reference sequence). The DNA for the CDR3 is TGCAGTGCTAGAGCTTACAGGGGCTCGACTAATGAAAAACTGTTTTTT. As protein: CSARAYRGSTNEKLFF.

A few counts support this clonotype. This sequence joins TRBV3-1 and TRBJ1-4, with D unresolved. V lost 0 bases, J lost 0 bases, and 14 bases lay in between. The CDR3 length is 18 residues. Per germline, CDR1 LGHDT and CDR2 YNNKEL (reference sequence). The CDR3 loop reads CASSQDPPRGTTNEKLFF. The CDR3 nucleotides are TGTGCCAGCAGCCAAGATCCACCCCGCGGGACAACTAATGAAAAACTGTTTTTT.

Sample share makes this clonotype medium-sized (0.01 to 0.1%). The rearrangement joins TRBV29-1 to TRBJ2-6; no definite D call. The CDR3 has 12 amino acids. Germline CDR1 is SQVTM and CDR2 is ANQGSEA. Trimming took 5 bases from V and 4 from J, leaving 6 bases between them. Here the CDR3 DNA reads TGCAGCGTTTCAACCGGGGCCAACGTCCTGACTTTC. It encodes CSVSTGANVLTF.

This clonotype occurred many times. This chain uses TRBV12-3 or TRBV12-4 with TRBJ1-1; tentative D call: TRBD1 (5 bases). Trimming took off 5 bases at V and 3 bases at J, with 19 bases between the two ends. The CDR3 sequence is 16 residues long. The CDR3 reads CASSPIGKGRHTEAFF. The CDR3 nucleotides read TGTGCCAGCAGTCCCATAGGGAAGGGGAGGCACACTGAAGCTTTCTTT.